The clone carrying this T cell receptor (beta chain) has just a few counts. The entry originates in a study of response to subunit inactivated influenza vaccine. TCRdb reanalysed the RT-PCR reads using MiXCR and keeps one entry per CDR3 protein. In the table there are around 570,000 distinct CDR3 sequences, about 11% of which are singletons. Separately, the same data were catalogued under a study of T cells expressing NK-cell markers. This second study says: Template switching by 5'RACE with UMIs generated the TCR beta cDNA. Source material for TCR beta repertoires consisted of sorted CD3+CD56+NKG2C+, CD3+CD56+NKG2C- and CD3+CD56-NKG2C+ T cells. Within several experiments, an anti-gamma-delta TCR antibody kept the sorting limited to alpha-beta TCR T cells. The dominant NKG2C+ clonotypes represented 1.0-7.0% of CD8+ T cells in six donors. The CD3+CD56-NKG2C+ fraction of a few donors was also led by these clonotypes.

The specimen comprised PBMCs from blood, sampled on the day of vaccination. The TCR sequence derives from a man aged 45-60 years who received an inactivated influenza vaccine.

CDR3 amino acids: CASRNWETQYF. The CDR3 bases are TGTGCCAGCAGAAATTGGGAGACCCAGTACTTC. The chain uses TRBV28 and TRBJ2-5; D gene unclear. Germline V gene lookup returns CDR1 MDHEN and CDR2 SYDVKM. V was pared by 6 bases and J by 5 bases, with 7 bases between. The CDR3 is made up of 11 amino acids.